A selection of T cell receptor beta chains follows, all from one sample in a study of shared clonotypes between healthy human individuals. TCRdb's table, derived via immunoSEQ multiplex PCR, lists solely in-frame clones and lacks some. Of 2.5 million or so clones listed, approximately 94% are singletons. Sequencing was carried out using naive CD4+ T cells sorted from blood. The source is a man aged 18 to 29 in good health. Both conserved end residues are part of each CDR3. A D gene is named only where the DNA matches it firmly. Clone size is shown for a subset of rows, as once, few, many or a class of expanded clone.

TGTGCCAGCTCACCAGACGGGACATGGAATGAAAAACTGTTTTTT	CASSPDGTWNEKLFF	.	TRBJ1-4	.	15	TRBV18
TGTGCCAGCAGCCCGGCCAGGGCTAGCGGGGGGGCGGACGAGCAGTACTTC	CASSPARASGGADEQYF	TRBD2	TRBJ2-7	.	17	TRBV4-2
TGTGCCAGCAGCCAAGATGGTTCCCGAATCGGCCAAGAGACCCAGTACTTC	CASSQDGSRIGQETQYF	.	TRBJ2-5	.	17	TRBV4-2
TGTGCCAGCAGTGAAATGGGGACTCCGGCGCCGCTGTTTTTT	CASSEMGTPAPLFF	.	TRBJ2-2	.	14	TRBV2
TGTGCCAGCAGTGAATTGAGGAGCACTGAAGCTTTCTTT	CASSELRSTEAFF	.	TRBJ1-1	.	13	TRBV6-1
TGTGCCAGCAGCTTGGGACTCCCCAGGGGTGACAATGAGCAGTTCTTC	CASSLGLPRGDNEQFF	.	TRBJ2-1	.	16	TRBV11-3
TGCGCCAGCAGCTCTCATAGCGGGAACGCTGTGCAGTTCTTC	CASSSHSGNAVQFF	TRBD2	TRBJ2-1	.	14	TRBV5-1
TGTGCCAGCAGTTATCTGGACCCTAGCAATCAGCCCCAGCATTTT	CASSYLDPSNQPQHF	.	TRBJ1-5	.	15	TRBV6-6
TGTGCCAGCTCTCGTAGCGAGAGCTCCTACAATGAGCAGTTCTTC	CASSRSESSYNEQFF	.	TRBJ2-1	.	15	TRBV7-9
TGTGCCAGCAGCTTCCCCTCGGTAGGCGGTTCTCCCTACGAGCAGTACTTC	CASSFPSVGGSPYEQYF	.	TRBJ2-7	.	17	TRBV7-9
TGCGCCAGCAGCTTGACCCTAGCGCAGTACAATGAGCAGTTCTTC	CASSLTLAQYNEQFF	.	TRBJ2-1	.	15	TRBV5-1
TGTGCCATCAGCCAGGGGAGGGAAAACGAGCAGTACTTC	CAISQGRENEQYF	.	TRBJ2-7	.	13	TRBV10-3
TGTGCCAGCAGTGGACCCGGGACTAGCTTTTGGGATGATGAGCAGTTCTTC	CASSGPGTSFWDDEQFF	TRBD2	TRBJ2-1	.	17	TRBV2
TGTGCCAGCTCACCGGACTCTGGAAACACCATATATTTT	CASSPDSGNTIYF	.	TRBJ1-3	.	13	TRBV18
TGTGCCAGCAGCTTTAATCGTGTGGGGGCCGAGCAGTTCTTC	CASSFNRVGAEQFF	.	TRBJ2-1	.	14	TRBV11-2
TGTGCCAGCAGGGTAGCGGGAGGGAAAGCAGATACGCAGTATTTT	CASRVAGGKADTQYF	TRBD2	TRBJ2-3	.	15	TRBV7-2
TGTGCCAGCAGCCAAAATGGTCGGGACACAGATACGCAGTATTTT	CASSQNGRDTDTQYF	.	TRBJ2-3	.	15	TRBV5-4
TGTGCCAGCAGCGAGGGCGGGAGCTCCTATAATTCACCCCTCCACTTT	CASSEGGSSYNSPLHF	.	TRBJ1-6	.	16	TRBV9
TGCGCCAGCAGCTGGGGGACAGGGGGAAATGAAAAACTGTTTTTT	CASSWGTGGNEKLFF	TRBD1	TRBJ1-4	.	15	TRBV5-1
TGTGCCTGGAGTGTACTTAGGCTGGCCGGATTCCAAGCTTTCTTT	CAWSVLRLAGFQAFF	.	TRBJ1-1	.	15	TRBV30
TGTGCCAGCAGCTTGGGCACTGGAAACACCATATATTTT	CASSLGTGNTIYF	.	TRBJ1-3	.	13	TRBV5-5
TGTGCTAGTGGACAGGGGGGCTGGAACATTCAGTACTTC	CASGQGGWNIQYF	TRBD1	TRBJ2-4	.	13	TRBV12-5
TGTGCCAGCTCACCGGTTGGCGGGGACACTGAAGCTTTCTTT	CASSPVGGDTEAFF	.	TRBJ1-1	.	14	TRBV18
TGCGCCAGCAGTGAAGGGACCACCTACGAGCAGTACTTC	CASSEGTTYEQYF	.	TRBJ2-7	.	13	TRBV10-2
TGTGCCAGCAGTGAAGCTAGGGCTTTTCACACCGGGGAGCTGTTTTTT	CASSEARAFHTGELFF	.	TRBJ2-2	.	16	TRBV6-1
TGCGCCAGCAGCCTCGGACCCACTGAAGCTTTCTTT	CASSLGPTEAFF	.	TRBJ1-1	few	12	TRBV4-3
TGTGCCAGCAGTGAAATATTCGCAGGGTATAATTCACCCCTCCACTTT	CASSEIFAGYNSPLHF	.	TRBJ1-6	.	16	TRBV6-1
TGTGCCAGCAGTACTATTTCGGGGAGTCCCCTCAATTCACCCCTCCACTTT	CASSTISGSPLNSPLHF	.	TRBJ1-6	.	17	TRBV27
TGTGCCAGCAGCTCCGGGACGGCAATTAACTATGGCTACACCTTC	CASSSGTAINYGYTF	.	TRBJ1-2	.	15	TRBV5-4
TGTGCCAGCTCACCACTTCCGGGACAGGGGGTCTATGGCTACACCTTC	CASSPLPGQGVYGYTF	TRBD1	TRBJ1-2	.	16	TRBV18
TGTGCCAGCAGCGCCTGGGACGCAAACTATGGCTACACCTTC	CASSAWDANYGYTF	.	TRBJ1-2	.	14	TRBV7-8
TGTGCCAGCAGCTACGGGAACTTC	CASSYGNF	.	TRBJ2-7	.	8	TRBV21-1
TGTGCCAGCGGAGGGGGTACGACCATATATTTT	CASGGGTTIYF	.	TRBJ1-3	once	11	TRBV6-1
TGTGCCAGCAGCCTGACCGGGACAGGGCTTTACAATGAGCAGTTCTTC	CASSLTGTGLYNEQFF	TRBD1	TRBJ2-1	.	16	TRBV5-4
TGCAGTGCTGTTAAAGATACGCAGTATTTT	CSAVKDTQYF	.	TRBJ2-3	.	10	TRBV20-1
TGTGCCAGCAGTTTGATGATTGGGACCCACAATGAGCAGTTCTTC	CASSLMIGTHNEQFF	.	TRBJ2-1	once	15	TRBV6-5
TGTGCCAGCAGCATCCTTGCCGGTACGCAGTATTTT	CASSILAGTQYF	.	TRBJ2-3	.	12	TRBV7-2
TGTGCCAGCAGTTTAGCGGATAGGGGGGTAACAGGAAACACCATATATTTT	CASSLADRGVTGNTIYF	.	TRBJ1-3	.	17	TRBV28
TGTGCCAGCAGCTTGAATCCGCAGATTAATTCACCCCTCCACTTT	CASSLNPQINSPLHF	.	TRBJ1-6	.	15	TRBV5-5
TGTGCCAGCAGTGAACTTACAGGGGGCAATCAGCCCCAGCATTTT	CASSELTGGNQPQHF	TRBD1	TRBJ1-5	.	15	TRBV6-1
TGTGCCAGCAGCCGCACACAGGGGCAGTTCACTGAAGCTTTCTTT	CASSRTQGQFTEAFF	TRBD1	TRBJ1-1	few	15	TRBV5-4
TGTGCCAGCGTTGACAGGGAGATCACCTACGAGCAGTACTTC	CASVDREITYEQYF	TRBD1	TRBJ2-7	.	14	TRBV6-1
TGTGCCAGCAGTTTCCCGTCACTAACTCGCTACGAGCAGTACTTC	CASSFPSLTRYEQYF	.	TRBJ2-7	.	15	TRBV28
TGTGCCAGCAGCCACACCGGATGGTACCAAGAGACCCAGTACTTC	CASSHTGWYQETQYF	.	TRBJ2-5	once	15	TRBV14
TGTGCCAGCCGCCCGGGGGGGGCCGACTCCTACGAGCAGTACTTC	CASRPGGADSYEQYF	TRBD2	TRBJ2-7	.	15	TRBV28
TGTGCCAGCAGTTGGGCTGGGAGGAATGAGCAGTTCTTC	CASSWAGRNEQFF	.	TRBJ2-1	.	13	TRBV7-6
TGTGCCAGCAGGTGGGACAGCCCCATACAGCCCCAGCATTTT	CASRWDSPIQPQHF	TRBD1	TRBJ1-5	.	14	TRBV28
TGTGCCAGCGGTTCCTACCCCGCTGGGGCCAACGTCCTGACTTTC	CASGSYPAGANVLTF	.	TRBJ2-6	.	15	TRBV28
TGTGCCAGCAGCGACGACAGGGACGAGCAGTACTTC	CASSDDRDEQYF	TRBD1	TRBJ2-7	.	12	TRBV2
TGTGCCAGCAGCGTAGGGACAGGGACTACTAATGAAAAACTGTTTTTT	CASSVGTGTTNEKLFF	TRBD1	TRBJ1-4	.	16	TRBV9
TGTGCCTGGGAGGACGGGGAGTCCTACGAGCAGTACTTC	CAWEDGESYEQYF	.	TRBJ2-7	.	13	TRBV30
TGTGCTAGTGGTTCACACAGGGGACCGTCGTCCTACGAGCAGTACTTC	CASGSHRGPSSYEQYF	TRBD1	TRBJ2-7	.	16	TRBV12-5
TGTGCCAGCAGCTTCGGGCGCGGGGGGGAGACCCAGTACTTC	CASSFGRGGETQYF	TRBD2	TRBJ2-5	.	14	TRBV13